Reported below is one TCR delta chain. The protein TCRdb gives is from a much larger clone and does not agree with this DNA's translation at residue 3, likely a read error; the protein shown here comes from the DNA. TCRdb reanalyzed the reads using CATT. Among under 4,500 delta-chain clones listed, around 15% were seen once. This specimen comes from a study of gamma-delta chains in newborns, infants, children. Study background: Innate gammadelta T cells reportedly expand polyclonally right after birth, driven by microbial exposure, per the title.

The CDR3 covers 18 residues. The V gene's germline CDR1 is GEAIGNYY and CDR2 EKD. The sample comprised blood. This clonotype was obtained from a child who was a newborn, infant or young child, either healthy, febrile or measles-vaccinated (not recorded which). The rearrangement uses TRDV2 and TRDJ3, with 10 positions matching TRDD3. The CDR3 DNA is TGTGCCCGTGACACCGTAGGGGGATACGACAGGGACACCCGACAGATGTTTTTC. It is translated as CARDTVGGYDRDTRQMFF.